Listed below are T cell receptor beta chains from one sample, sequenced in a study of T cells after yellow fever vaccination. Each CDR3 protein gets one entry after TCRdb re-called the 5' RACE reads with MiXCR. The sample has 300,000 to 350,000 distinct CDR3 sequences, roughly 4.3% seen once. Sequencing used PBMCs, obtained 5 days after the yellow fever booster vaccination. The receptors here all came from a man aged 18 to 29 who received the YFV17D yellow fever vaccine. The CDR3 runs from the conserved cysteine through the conserved F or W. D genes are given only for firm matches. Rows give clone size only sometimes, using once, few, many, or a class for an expanded clone.

D gene: -
CDR3 length: 15
J gene: TRBJ2-3
V gene: TRBV28
clone size: -
CDR3 DNA: TGTGCCAGCAGTCCCCCCCGAGCAGGGTCAGATACGCAGTATTTT
CDR3 protein: CASSPPRAGSDTQYF

D gene: -
CDR3 length: 11
J gene: TRBJ2-7
V gene: TRBV5-1
clone size: -
CDR3 DNA: TGCGCCAGCAGCCTTGACAGGCAGCAGTACTTC
CDR3 protein: CASSLDRQQYF

D gene: -
CDR3 length: 15
J gene: TRBJ1-1
V gene: TRBV9
clone size: many
CDR3 DNA: TGTGCCAGCAGCGTAGAGGACCGACCGAACACTGAAGCTTTCTTT
CDR3 protein: CASSVEDRPNTEAFF

D gene: -
CDR3 length: 15
J gene: TRBJ2-5
V gene: TRBV7-7
clone size: -
CDR3 DNA: TGTGCCAGCAGCTTTGGCGGTGGGGGGCCAGAGACCCAGTACTTC
CDR3 protein: CASSFGGGGPETQYF

D gene: -
CDR3 length: 15
J gene: TRBJ2-1
V gene: TRBV7-2
clone size: few
CDR3 DNA: TGTGCCAGCAGCTTAACCGGGGCGGTGGGGGGGCCCAAGTTCTTC
CDR3 protein: CASSLTGAVGGPKFF

D gene: -
CDR3 length: 14
J gene: TRBJ2-7
V gene: TRBV2
clone size: few
CDR3 DNA: TGTGCCAGCAGTGAACAGGGGAGTTCCTACGAGCAGTACTTC
CDR3 protein: CASSEQGSSYEQYF

D gene: TRBD1
CDR3 length: 16
J gene: TRBJ1-2
V gene: TRBV5-4
clone size: -
CDR3 DNA: TGTGCCAGCAGCTTGGAAGGGTGGGACAGGAACTATGGCTACACCTTC
CDR3 protein: CASSLEGWDRNYGYTF

D gene: TRBD2
CDR3 length: 17
J gene: TRBJ2-2
V gene: TRBV11-2
clone size: few
CDR3 DNA: TGTGCCAGCAGCTTTCCCCGGGGGGAGAAGAGCACCGGGGAGCTGTTTTTT
CDR3 protein: CASSFPRGEKSTGELFF

D gene: -
CDR3 length: 16
J gene: TRBJ2-4
V gene: TRBV9
clone size: many
CDR3 DNA: TGTGCCAGCAGCGAACAGGCGGGCCAAGCCAAAAACATTCAGTACTTC
CDR3 protein: CASSEQAGQAKNIQYF

D gene: TRBD1
CDR3 length: 15
J gene: TRBJ1-5
V gene: TRBV6-2/TRBV6-3
clone size: many
CDR3 DNA: TGTGCCAGCAGTTACCACGAACGGACAGGACAGCCCCAGCATTTT
CDR3 protein: CASSYHERTGQPQHF

D gene: TRBD1
CDR3 length: 15
J gene: TRBJ2-2
V gene: TRBV7-7
clone size: many
CDR3 DNA: TGTGCCAGCAGCTTAAAGACAGGGGTGACCGGGGAGCTGTTTTTT
CDR3 protein: CASSLKTGVTGELFF

D gene: -
CDR3 length: 16
J gene: TRBJ2-1
V gene: TRBV18
clone size: many
CDR3 DNA: TGTGCCAGCTCACCTTCAGGGGCCGGAACGTACAATGAGCAGTTCTTC
CDR3 protein: CASSPSGAGTYNEQFF

D gene: -
CDR3 length: 11
J gene: TRBJ2-1
V gene: TRBV24-1
clone size: few
CDR3 DNA: TGTGCCACCAGCCAGTGGAATGAGCAGTTCTTC
CDR3 protein: CATSQWNEQFF

D gene: -
CDR3 length: 15
J gene: TRBJ1-5
V gene: TRBV12-3/TRBV12-4
clone size: -
CDR3 DNA: TGTGCCAGCAGTACGCTCGAAGTGGGCAATCAGCCCCAGCATTTT
CDR3 protein: CASSTLEVGNQPQHF

D gene: TRBD2
CDR3 length: 15
J gene: TRBJ2-1
V gene: TRBV7-6
clone size: -
CDR3 DNA: TGTGCCAGCAGCTTACAGCGGGGAATGGGCAATGAGCAGTTCTTC
CDR3 protein: CASSLQRGMGNEQFF

D gene: -
CDR3 length: 17
J gene: TRBJ2-1
V gene: TRBV10-3
clone size: few
CDR3 DNA: TGTGCCATCAGTGAGCGCGGGGGCATAACAATTCCCAATGAGCAGTTCTTC
CDR3 protein: CAISERGGITIPNEQFF

D gene: -
CDR3 length: 12
J gene: TRBJ2-7
V gene: TRBV7-2
clone size: many
CDR3 DNA: TGTGCCAGCAGCCGCCTCTCCTACGAGCAGTACTTC
CDR3 protein: CASSRLSYEQYF

D gene: TRBD2
CDR3 length: 15
J gene: TRBJ2-4
V gene: TRBV5-4
clone size: -
CDR3 DNA: TGTGCCAGCAGCCCCTTTGGGACTAGCAAAAACATTCAGTACTTC
CDR3 protein: CASSPFGTSKNIQYF

D gene: -
CDR3 length: 14
J gene: TRBJ1-1
V gene: TRBV3-1
clone size: many
CDR3 DNA: TGTGCCAGCAGCCAACATATCCGGGACACTGAAGCTTTCTTT
CDR3 protein: CASSQHIRDTEAFF

D gene: -
CDR3 length: 14
J gene: TRBJ1-2
V gene: TRBV7-2
clone size: many
CDR3 DNA: TGTGCCAGCAGCTCCGGGTACAGGGAGCATGGCTACACCTTC
CDR3 protein: CASSSGYREHGYTF

D gene: -
CDR3 length: 15
J gene: TRBJ2-1
V gene: TRBV12-3/TRBV12-4
clone size: few
CDR3 DNA: TGTGCCAGCAGTTTATTTGGGCAAGAAGGTATTGAGCAGTTCTTC
CDR3 protein: CASSLFGQEGIEQFF

D gene: -
CDR3 length: 13
J gene: TRBJ2-1
V gene: TRBV4-3
clone size: few
CDR3 DNA: TGCGCCAGCAGCCAGTTTTCCTACAATGAGCAGTTCTTC
CDR3 protein: CASSQFSYNEQFF

D gene: -
CDR3 length: 13
J gene: TRBJ1-1
V gene: TRBV5-5
clone size: few
CDR3 DNA: TGTGCCAGCAGCTTGGTGCACACAACTGAAGCTTTCTTT
CDR3 protein: CASSLVHTTEAFF

D gene: -
CDR3 length: 16
J gene: TRBJ1-2
V gene: TRBV7-2
clone size: -
CDR3 DNA: TGTGCCAGCAGCCCAACCGGGCCCCGGGGCTACTATGGCTACACCTTC
CDR3 protein: CASSPTGPRGYYGYTF

D gene: -
CDR3 length: 12
J gene: TRBJ1-2
V gene: TRBV6-5
clone size: few
CDR3 DNA: TGTGCCAGCAGTTACAGTGGAGCGGGCTACACCTTC
CDR3 protein: CASSYSGAGYTF

D gene: -
CDR3 length: 16
J gene: TRBJ2-3
V gene: TRBV7-2
clone size: many
CDR3 DNA: TGTGCCAGCAGCTCCCAAGGATCGGGGGAGCCAGATACGCAGTATTTT
CDR3 protein: CASSSQGSGEPDTQYF

D gene: -
CDR3 length: 15
J gene: TRBJ1-3
V gene: TRBV5-1
clone size: many
CDR3 DNA: TGCGCCACCAGGCCTGCGCCGGTGTCCGGAAACACCATATATTTT
CDR3 protein: CATRPAPVSGNTIYF

D gene: -
CDR3 length: 13
J gene: TRBJ1-1
V gene: TRBV29-1
clone size: many
CDR3 DNA: TGCAGCGGGATCAGGGGATCTGACACTGAAGCTTTCTTT
CDR3 protein: CSGIRGSDTEAFF

D gene: -
CDR3 length: 15
J gene: TRBJ2-3
V gene: TRBV12-3/TRBV12-4
clone size: few
CDR3 DNA: TGTGCCAGCAGTTTGTCGAGGACTCGCACAGATACGCAGTATTTT
CDR3 protein: CASSLSRTRTDTQYF

D gene: -
CDR3 length: 13
J gene: TRBJ1-2
V gene: TRBV12-3/TRBV12-4
clone size: many
CDR3 DNA: TGTGCCAGCAGCTTAGCCCGAAACTATGGCTACACCTTC
CDR3 protein: CASSLARNYGYTF

D gene: TRBD1
CDR3 length: 15
J gene: TRBJ2-7
V gene: TRBV7-6
clone size: -
CDR3 DNA: TGTGCCAGCAGCCCAGAGGCCAGGGGGCCTTACGAGCAGTACTTC
CDR3 protein: CASSPEARGPYEQYF

D gene: TRBD2
CDR3 length: 16
J gene: TRBJ2-7
V gene: TRBV18
clone size: many
CDR3 DNA: TGTGCCAGCTCACCAAAACTAGCGGGGGGAGCCTACGAGCAGTACTTC
CDR3 protein: CASSPKLAGGAYEQYF

D gene: TRBD1
CDR3 length: 16
J gene: TRBJ2-1
V gene: TRBV3-1
clone size: few
CDR3 DNA: TGTGCCAGCAGCCAAGTGACAGGGACCCAATTCAATGAGCAGTTCTTC
CDR3 protein: CASSQVTGTQFNEQFF

D gene: -
CDR3 length: 15
J gene: TRBJ2-1
V gene: TRBV15
clone size: few
CDR3 DNA: TGTGCCACCAGCGGAGGACTGCTCCTTAACAATGAGCAGTTCTTC
CDR3 protein: CATSGGLLLNNEQFF

D gene: -
CDR3 length: 14
J gene: TRBJ2-5
V gene: TRBV24-1
clone size: many
CDR3 DNA: TGTGCCACCAGTGATTCTGCGGGTTGGGAGACCCAGTACTTC
CDR3 protein: CATSDSAGWETQYF

D gene: TRBD2
CDR3 length: 14
J gene: TRBJ2-3
V gene: TRBV12-3/TRBV12-4
clone size: -
CDR3 DNA: TGTGCCAGCACCATTAGCGGGGTCACAGATACGCAGTATTTT
CDR3 protein: CASTISGVTDTQYF

D gene: TRBD1
CDR3 length: 11
J gene: TRBJ2-4
V gene: TRBV10-2
clone size: many
CDR3 DNA: TGCGCCAGCACCACAGGGGAACTTCAGTACTTC
CDR3 protein: CASTTGELQYF

D gene: -
CDR3 length: 15
J gene: TRBJ2-2
V gene: TRBV9
clone size: few
CDR3 DNA: TGTGCCAGCAGCGTAAGGGCGCAGAACACCGGGGAGCTGTTTTTT
CDR3 protein: CASSVRAQNTGELFF

D gene: -
CDR3 length: 15
J gene: TRBJ2-5
V gene: TRBV15
clone size: -
CDR3 DNA: TGTGCCACCAGCAGAGAAGTATTCGCGGCAGAGACCCAGTACTTC
CDR3 protein: CATSREVFAAETQYF

D gene: -
CDR3 length: 15
J gene: TRBJ1-3
V gene: TRBV4-1
clone size: many
CDR3 DNA: TGCGCCAGCAGCCAACCGACAGTCTCTGGAAACACCATATATTTT
CDR3 protein: CASSQPTVSGNTIYF

D gene: -
CDR3 length: 16
J gene: TRBJ1-1
V gene: TRBV7-6
clone size: -
CDR3 DNA: TGTGCCAGCAGCTTAGTCGAAGCGGGCAAAGGCACTGAAGCTTTCTTT
CDR3 protein: CASSLVEAGKGTEAFF

D gene: -
CDR3 length: 14
J gene: TRBJ1-5
V gene: TRBV28
clone size: -
CDR3 DNA: TGTGCCACCGCGAGTGGGGGGACAAATCAGCCCCAGCATTTT
CDR3 protein: CATASGGTNQPQHF

D gene: -
CDR3 length: 12
J gene: TRBJ2-2
V gene: TRBV7-8
clone size: many
CDR3 DNA: TGTGCCAGCGGAGGGCTTGGCGGGGAGCTGTTTTTT
CDR3 protein: CASGGLGGELFF

D gene: TRBD2
CDR3 length: 16
J gene: TRBJ2-3
V gene: TRBV5-4
clone size: -
CDR3 DNA: TGTGCCAGCAGCCTCGCCCTAGCGGGGGCCACAGATACGCAGTATTTT
CDR3 protein: CASSLALAGATDTQYF

D gene: -
CDR3 length: 13
J gene: TRBJ1-6
V gene: TRBV10-3
clone size: many
CDR3 DNA: TGTGCCATCAGTGAGTTTGAAAATTCACCCCTCCACTTT
CDR3 protein: CAISEFENSPLHF